One and the same sample provided the 8 T cell receptor beta chains below, sequenced in a study of regulatory T cells in long-lasting Graves disease. CDR3-region Arm-PCR and iRepertoire HTBI primers produced the TCR beta libraries. TCRdb passed the multiplex PCR reads through MiXCR, listing each CDR3 protein once. The table has 440,000 or so distinct CDR3 sequences, 14% to 15% seen once. Stated time point: newly diagnosed GD, antithyroid drugs for less than 3 months. PBMC-extracted RNA yielded the TCR library. This sample was shared with a second study, whose subject was T cells in Graves' hyperthyroidism and ophthalmopathy.

The starting material was peripheral blood mononuclear cells (PBMCs), obtained at new diagnosis, from a patient treated with antithyroid drugs. The source of these receptors is a woman aged 25 to 45 with Graves disease.

This clonotype was counted ten times or more. The J gene is TRBJ1-1, the V gene TRBV13; D call uncertain. V shed 0 bases and J shed 1 base, with 9 bases lying between them. The CDR3 extends over 15 amino acids. Germline V CDR1 and CDR2: PRHDT, FYEKMQ (reference sequence). This CDR3 reads CASSLGPAPNTEAFF. The CDR3 DNA reads as TGTGCCAGCAGCTTAGGTCCGGCGCCGAACACTGAAGCTTTCTTT.

This clonotype was observed a few times. The chain is built from TRBV10-3 and TRBJ2-7, with 9 bases lining up with TRBD1. The CDR3 totals 16 residues. Germline V gene lookup returns CDR1 ENHRY and CDR2 SYGVKD. The V and J ends lost 5 bases and 5 bases, in that order; junction bases with no gene match: 13. The CDR3: CAISLRDREGNDEQYF. The CDR3 nucleotides read TGTGCCATCAGTCTCCGGGACAGGGAGGGTAATGACGAGCAGTACTTC.

This chain joins TRBV30 and TRBJ1-3; the D gene is possibly TRBD1 (6 bases). This CDR3 is built from 12 residues. The germline V gene has CDR1 GTSNPN and CDR2 SVGIG (reference sequence). The ends were cut back, 3 bases at V and 7 bases at J, with 10 bases in the middle. CDR3 residues: CAWRAGVNTIYF. In nucleotides, the CDR3 is TGTGCCTGGAGGGCAGGGGTGAACACCATATATTTT.

This clonotype has ten or more counts. The chain is built from TRBV28 and TRBJ1-1, with unresolved D. Germline V gene lookup returns CDR1 MDHEN and CDR2 SYDVKM. The CDR3 is 13 amino acids. The V gene lost 6 bases and the J gene lost 0 bases, with 8 bases spanning the gap. CDR3 coding DNA: TGTGCCAGCAGCAATCAAATGAACACTGAAGCTTTCTTT. It specifies CASSNQMNTEAFF.

Ten or more counts support this clonotype. The rearrangement joins TRBV12-3 or TRBV12-4 to TRBJ2-3; the D call may be TRBD1 or TRBD2 (6 bases each). CDR3 length: 16 residues. The V gene lost 6 bases and the J gene lost 4 bases, with 20 bases spanning the gap. This CDR3 is CASSYIQGGVADTQYF. The DNA for the CDR3 is TGTGCCAGCAGCTACATACAGGGAGGAGTGGCAGATACGCAGTATTTT.

This clonotype has more than one count but fewer than ten. The chain joins TRBV5-1 to TRBJ1-2; D is unresolved. The V end lost 4 bases, the J end lost 8 bases, and 21 bases lay between the germline ends. Per germline, CDR1 SGHRS and CDR2 YFSETQ. CDR3 length equals 15 residues. CDR3 residues: CASSQQRGRPSGYTF. DNA of the CDR3: TGCGCCAGCAGCCAGCAACGAGGCAGGCCTTCGGGCTACACCTTC.

This clonotype was detected only a few times. This chain connects TRBV29-1 to TRBJ1-1; D is undetermined. The germline V gene encodes CDR1 SQVTM and CDR2 ANQGSEA. The CDR3 has 12 amino acids. Between the trimmed V and J ends, which lost 1 base and 10 bases, there was a span of 13 bases. CDR3 in amino acids: CSVEGGGPGAFF. CDR3 DNA: TGCAGCGTTGAAGGAGGAGGACCGGGAGCTTTCTTT.

Ten or more counts support this clonotype. The J gene is TRBJ2-3, the V gene TRBV7-3, with 9 bases aligning to TRBD2. CDR3 length: 17 residues. The germline CDR1 and CDR2 sequences are SGHTA and FQGTGA. Trimming cost V 5 bases and J 4 bases; bases outside gene matches: 13. The CDR3 DNA reads TGTGCCAGCAGCCCCCAGATGTTAGCGGGAGCGGCAGATACGCAGTATTTT. Its translation: CASSPQMLAGAADTQYF.